What follows are 3 T cell receptor beta chains derived from one specimen sequenced in a study of human T cells and chemical hapten exposure (dated by TCRdb to the early 2020s). In light of the paper, this sample's time point label describes: healthy volunteer bleed at 2 weeks. Total RNA was isolated from unfractionated whole blood collected in Tempus Blood RNA tubes. Libraries were prepared through RACE. The sample was run on a NextSeq 500. TCRdb redid the processing of the public reads, applying fastp at Q25 and MiXCR, and retained in-frame beta chains. CDR3 protein duplicates are merged, each entry listing the most common genes and DNA. Across this sample there are some 46,000 distinct CDR3 sequences, with 3.5% to 4.5% seen only once. The leading ten clones occupy about 1.5% of the sample. The sequenced sample consisted of whole blood. The receptors come from a female donor in good health. Some clones in this sample may be carry-over from other donors' samples.

Concerning this clonotype itself: At one of its ends the junction is not consistent with the germline gene, which may arise from a read error. The chain is built from TRBV5-1 and TRBJ1-2; possible D gene TRBD1, 5 bases. The CDR3 consists of 14 residues. Germline CDR1 and CDR2: SGHRS and YFSETQ. CDR3 protein: CASSSGSDSYGDTF. DNA of the CDR3: TGCGCCAGCAGCTCTGGATCTGACAGCTATGGCGACACCTTC.

This clonotype was seen a few times. The chain carries TRBV14 and TRBJ2-3, with 9 bases lining up with TRBD2. This CDR3 has 16 amino acids. V lost 2 bases and J lost 4; bases outside the gene matches: 7. Per germline, CDR1 SGHDN and CDR2 FVKESK. Here the CDR3 reads CASSQPSGGLSDTQYF. For the CDR3, the DNA is TGTGCCAGCAGCCAACCCAGCGGGGGGCTCTCAGATACGCAGTATTTT.

This clonotype was seen many times. The rearrangement links TRBV5-4 to TRBJ2-7; 10 bases map to TRBD1. Germline CDR1 and CDR2: SGHNT and YYREEE (reference sequence). With 3 bases clipped from V and 0 bases from J, the junction kept 3 bases outside the gene matches. The CDR3 is 15 residues long. The CDR3 sequence: CASSSWTGGSYEQYF. As DNA, the CDR3 is TGTGCCAGCAGCTCGTGGACAGGGGGCTCCTACGAGCAGTACTTC.